This TCR beta chain was retrieved from a study of OX40 agonist ivuxolimab in advanced cancers. Study context: At 82.7% male, the cohort had a mean age of 60 years, ranging from about 23 to 79. Earlier treatment with anti-PD-1, anti-PD-L1 or anti-CTLA-4 was permitted, and less than 50% had received some.

CDR1 is SGHNT and CDR2 is YYREEE in the germline V gene (reference sequence). V dropped 0 bases and J dropped 0 bases, with 4 bases sitting between them. The CDR3 loop spans 13 amino acids. Profiling relied on immunoSEQ multiplex PCR, and the TCRdb table lists in-frame clones only, not all of them. The data contain about 80,000 clones, 94% of them singletons. This TCR was recovered from an adult with an advanced solid tumor such as melanoma, head and neck, liver or kidney cancer. Sample: CD4+ or CD8+ T cells sorted from blood, taken in a trial of the OX40 agonist ivuxolimab. The chain couples TRBV5-4 to TRBJ2-7; D remains unclear. The CDR3 loop is CASSLGASYEQYF. CDR3 DNA: TGTGCCAGCAGCTTGGGAGCCTCCTACGAGCAGTACTTC.